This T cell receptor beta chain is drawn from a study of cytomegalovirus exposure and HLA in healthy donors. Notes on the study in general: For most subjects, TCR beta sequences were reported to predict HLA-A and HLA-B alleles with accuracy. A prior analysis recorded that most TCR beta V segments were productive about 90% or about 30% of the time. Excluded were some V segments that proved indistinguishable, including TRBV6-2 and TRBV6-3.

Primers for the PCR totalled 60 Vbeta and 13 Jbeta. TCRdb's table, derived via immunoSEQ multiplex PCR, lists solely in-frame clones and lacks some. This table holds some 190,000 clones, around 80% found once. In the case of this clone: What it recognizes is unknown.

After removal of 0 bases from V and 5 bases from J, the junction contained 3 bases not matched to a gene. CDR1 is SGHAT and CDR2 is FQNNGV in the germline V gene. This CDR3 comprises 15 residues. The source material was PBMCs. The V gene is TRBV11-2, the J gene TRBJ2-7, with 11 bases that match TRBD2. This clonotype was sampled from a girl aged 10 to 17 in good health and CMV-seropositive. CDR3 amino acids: CASSLELAGVDEQYF. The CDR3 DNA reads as TGTGCCAGCAGCTTAGAACTAGCGGGAGTCGACGAGCAGTACTTC.